Following are 32 T cell receptor beta chains from one sample sequenced in a study of T-cell reconstitution after alpha-beta-depleted transplantation in children. Construction of the TCRbeta library involved unique molecular identifiers. TCRdb ran MiXCR on the PCR reads and lists one entry per CDR3 protein. The data show 250,000 to 400,000 distinct CDR3 sequences, 20% to 30% seen once. Sequencing was performed on PBMCs, mostly from graft donor cells, taken 180 days after TCRalphabeta/CD19-depleted stem cell transplant. These receptors were collected from a male patient younger than 18 who had a stem cell transplant for acute lymphoblastic leukemia, so the T cells may come from the graft donor.

This clonotype was observed many times. The chain is built from TRBV11-2 and TRBJ2-5, with a tentative D call TRBD2 (6 bases). Germline CDR1 SGHAT, CDR2 FQNNGV. CDR3 length: 15 residues. V lost 1 base and J lost 5, with 14 bases in between. CDR3: CASSLGPTRSETQYF. CDR3 nucleotide sequence: TGTGCCAGCAGCTTAGGCCCGACTAGAAGCGAGACCCAGTACTTC.

The V gene is TRBV5-5, the J gene TRBJ2-2, with 14 bases aligning to TRBD2. Trimming at V came to 4 bases and at J to 1 base, leaving 6 bases not matched to a gene. Germline loops: CDR1 SGHKS, CDR2 YYEKEE (reference sequence). This CDR3 spans 18 amino acids. The CDR3 protein is CASSTSGTSGRNTGELFF. CDR3 DNA sequence: TGTGCCAGCAGCACCTCCGGGACTAGCGGGAGGAACACCGGGGAGCTGTTTTTT.

This clonotype was counted only a few times. The J gene is TRBJ1-2, the V gene TRBV10-3; D unresolved. Germline V lookup: CDR1 ENHRY, CDR2 SYGVKD. V was cut by 4 bases and J by 4 bases, with 7 bases left in between. This CDR3 region has 12 residues. The CDR3 loop reads CAISGMLYGYTF. DNA for the CDR3: TGTGCCATCAGTGGTATGCTCTATGGCTACACCTTC.

J is TRBJ2-3 and V is TRBV20-1, with TRBD2 as a possible D gene (6 bases). CDR3 length equals 14 residues. Looked up from germline, CDR1 is DFQATT and CDR2 is SNEGSKA (reference sequence). V was pared by 1 base and J by 1 base, with 9 bases between. The chain's CDR3 is CSARAGTGTDTQYF. CDR3 bases: TGCAGTGCTAGAGCCGGGACTGGCACAGATACGCAGTATTTT.

This clonotype was seen ten or more times. The chain links TRBV4-1 to TRBJ2-7; 12 bases are a match to TRBD2. Germline V lookup: CDR1 MGHRA, CDR2 YSYEKL. Unmatched junction bases numbered 9, after V lost 0 bases and J lost 6 bases. This CDR3 has 17 residues. The CDR3 sequence is CASSQDWTSGKWFEQYF. CDR3 sequence (DNA): TGCGCCAGCAGCCAAGATTGGACTAGCGGGAAATGGTTCGAGCAGTACTTC.

The chain links TRBV6-1 to TRBJ1-2; D not certain. This CDR3 has 14 residues. Germline CDR1 MNHNS, CDR2 SASEGT. The V and J ends lost 7 bases and 4 bases respectively, with 16 bases between them. CDR3 sequence: CASTRGRPLYGYTF. The CDR3 region has the DNA TGTGCCAGCACGCGTGGCAGACCTCTCTATGGCTACACCTTC.

The chain couples TRBV14 to TRBJ2-7; D is perhaps TRBD1 or TRBD2 (5 bases each). Germline lookup yields CDR1 SGHDN and CDR2 FVKESK. This CDR3 contains 15 residues. Between the trimmed V and J ends, which lost 5 bases and 6 bases, there was a span of 20 bases. DNA for the CDR3: TGTGCCAGCAGCTTGATACCGGGACCTTGGGGCGAGCAGTACTTC. This codes for CASSLIPGPWGEQYF.

The J gene is TRBJ1-5, the V gene TRBV20-1; 11 nucleotides align to TRBD1. The trim removed 6 bases at V and 7 bases at J, leaving 5 bases unmatched. The germline CDR1 and CDR2 sequences are DFQATT and SNEGSKA (reference sequence). This CDR3 is 13 amino acids long. This CDR3 is CSARDRGYQPQHF. The CDR3 DNA follows: TGCAGTGCCCGGGACAGGGGGTACCAGCCCCAGCATTTT.

This clonotype was found many times. The chain is built from TRBV5-1 and TRBJ1-5; 7 nucleotides match TRBD1. J lost 5 bases, V lost 4 bases, and 12 bases had no gene match. The CDR3 runs to 16 residues. The germline V gene has CDR1 SGHRS and CDR2 YFSETQ. The CDR3 protein is CASSKERQGKDQPQHF. CDR3 DNA sequence: TGCGCCAGCAGCAAGGAACGACAGGGAAAAGATCAGCCCCAGCATTTT.

Many counts were recorded for this clonotype. The J gene is TRBJ1-2, the V gene TRBV12-3 or TRBV12-4, with TRBD1 as a possible D gene (6 bases). This CDR3 has 14 residues. The ends were cut back, 6 bases at V and 1 base at J, with 12 bases in the middle. CDR3 nucleotides: TGTGCCAGCAGCTTAACAGGGATTAACTATGGCTACACCTTC. Amino acid sequence: CASSLTGINYGYTF.

This sequence joins TRBV6-5 and TRBJ1-1, with a possible D match to TRBD1 (5 bases). The CDR3 totals 14 residues. From germline, CDR1 is MNHEY and CDR2 SVGAGI. V was cut by 2 bases and J by 6 bases, with 13 bases left in between. The DNA for the CDR3 is TGTGCCAGCAGTTACGTTCTGGGACTAGCTGAAGCTTTCTTT. Its translation is CASSYVLGLAEAFF.

The rearrangement links TRBV5-1 to TRBJ2-1; 10 bases align to TRBD2. Germline lookup yields CDR1 SGHRS and CDR2 YFSETQ. V was pared by 0 bases and J by 6 bases, with 3 bases of the junction left unmatched. CDR3 length: 15 residues. The CDR3 bases are TGCGCCAGCAGCTTGGCAGGGACTAGCGCCAATGAGCAGTTCTTC. Residues: CASSLAGTSANEQFF.

This chain links TRBV7-2 with TRBJ2-7; no definite D call. The CDR3 consists of 13 residues. V lost 3 bases and J 0 bases, leaving 6 bases between the germline ends. Germline-derived CDR1 and CDR2 are SGHTA and FQGNSA. CDR3 bases: TGTGCCAGCAGCTTGGTGGACTCCTACGAGCAGTACTTC. Protein sequence: CASSLVDSYEQYF.

This clonotype was seen once. V is TRBV19 and J is TRBJ1-1; D is unresolved. There are 11 residues in the CDR3. V was trimmed by 9 bases and J by 4 bases, leaving 9 bases between them. Looked up from germline, CDR1 is LNHDA and CDR2 is SQIVND (reference sequence). CDR3 amino acids: CASGGSTEAFF. The CDR3 region has the DNA TGTGCCAGCGGTGGGAGCACTGAAGCTTTCTTT. Using reference TRBV19 and TRBJ1-1 for the parts outside the CDR3, the full variable domain is DGGITQSPKYLFRKEGQNVTLSCEQNLNHDAMYWYRQDPGQGLRLIYYSQIVNDFQKGDIAEGYSVSREKKESFPLTVTSAQKNPTAFYLCASGGSTEAFFGQGTRLTVV.

The chain recombines TRBV25-1 with TRBJ2-7; 8 bases line up with TRBD1. The CDR3 is 15 residues long. V dropped 1 base and J dropped 2; count of bases not matched to a gene: 4. Germline V lookup: CDR1 MGHDK, CDR2 SYGVNS. The CDR3 loop reads CASSESGTGAYEQYF. DNA for the CDR3: TGTGCCAGCAGTGAATCAGGGACAGGAGCCTACGAGCAGTACTTC.

This clonotype turned up a few times. The V and J genes are TRBV20-1 and TRBJ2-2; D is possibly TRBD1 or TRBD2 (5 bases each). This CDR3 has 15 residues. Trimming pared 6 bases from V and 3 bases from J, leaving 17 bases between. Germline V gene data show CDR1 as DFQATT and CDR2 as SNEGSKA (reference sequence). The CDR3 DNA sequence: TGCAGTGCCATGCCGTGGGGGTGGCACACCGGGGAGCTGTTTTTT. It specifies CSAMPWGWHTGELFF.

The V call is TRBV4-1, the J call TRBJ1-1; D ambiguous. Germline loops: CDR1 MGHRA, CDR2 YSYEKL. The CDR3 sequence is 12 residues long. V lost 4 bases and J 8 bases, leaving 11 bases between the germline ends. CDR3 in DNA: TGCGCCAGCAGCCTAGATCATCGGGAAGCTTTCTTT. As protein: CASSLDHREAFF.

This chain links TRBV11-1 with TRBJ1-5; TRBD1 matches 9 bases. The CDR3 length is 18 residues. Trimming cost V 1 base and J 3 bases; bases outside gene matches: 10. Germline CDR1 is SGHAT and CDR2 is FQDESV (reference sequence). CDR3 in amino acids: CASSLGGTGRSHNQPQHF. The CDR3 DNA reads as TGTGCCAGCAGCTTAGGGGGGACAGGGAGGTCCCACAATCAGCCCCAGCATTTT.

This clonotype occurred a few times. The CDR3 DNA reads TGTGCCAGCAGTGCGCAGCCAAATCAGCCCCAGCATTTT. Protein: CASSAQPNQPQHF. The chain links TRBV6-1 to TRBJ1-5; D gene ambiguous. Germline-derived CDR1 and CDR2 are MNHNS and SASEGT. With 4 bases removed from V and 4 bases from J, the gap between germline ends came to 8 bases. This CDR3 has 13 amino acids.

J is TRBJ1-5 and V is TRBV11-2; 7 nucleotides align to TRBD1. With 5 bases clipped from V and 1 base from J, the junction kept 5 bases outside the gene matches. This CDR3 is built from 15 residues. CDR1 SGHAT and CDR2 FQNNGV come from the germline V gene. The CDR3 protein is CASSITTGSNQPQHF. CDR3 coding DNA: TGTGCCAGCAGCATAACGACAGGGAGCAATCAGCCCCAGCATTTT. Combining the CDR3 with reference TRBV11-2 and TRBJ1-5 gives the whole variable domain EAGVAQSPRYKIIEKRQSVAFWCNPISGHATLYWYQQILGQGPKLLIQFQNNGVVDDSQLPKDRFSAERLKGVDSTLKIQPAKLEDSAVYLCASSITTGSNQPQHFGDGTRLSIL.

The sample holds a few counts of this clonotype. The chain carries TRBV20-1 and TRBJ1-5, with a weak D call TRBD1 (5 bases). With 3 bases removed from V and 2 bases from J, the gap between germline ends came to 17 bases. The CDR3 has 16 residues. Per germline, CDR1 DFQATT and CDR2 SNEGSKA (reference sequence). The CDR3 loop reads CSAREPSGVGNQPQHF. The CDR3 coding sequence is TGCAGTGCTAGGGAGCCTTCGGGGGTTGGCAATCAGCCCCAGCATTTT.

The chain links TRBV11-2 to TRBJ2-3; D tentatively reads TRBD1 or TRBD2 (5 bases each). This CDR3 contains 12 residues. CDR1 is SGHAT and CDR2 is FQNNGV in the germline V gene. V shed 4 bases and J shed 7 bases, with 9 bases lying between them. CDR3 sequence reads: CASSYGANTQYF. Here the CDR3 DNA reads TGTGCCAGCAGCTACGGGGCAAATACGCAGTATTTT.

The rearrangement joins TRBV7-9 to TRBJ2-7, with D possibly being TRBD2 (6 bases). Germline V gene data show CDR1 as SEHNR and CDR2 as FQNEAQ (reference sequence). V lost 5 bases to trimming and J lost 6 bases, with 8 bases between them. The CDR3 runs to 11 residues. The CDR3 region is CASSRGFEQYF. In nucleotides, the CDR3 is TGTGCCAGCAGCCGGGGGTTCGAGCAGTACTTC.

The chain has TRBV29-1 and TRBJ2-3; D unresolved. V was clipped by 2 bases and J by 3 bases, with 12 bases between them. Germline CDR1 and CDR2: SQVTM and ANQGSEA. This CDR3 spans 14 amino acids. CDR3 coding DNA: TGCAGCGTTGAATTAGTAGAAGGGACAGATACGCAGTATTTT. It codes for CSVELVEGTDTQYF.

This clonotype was seen repeatedly, ten times or more. The chain uses TRBV12-3 or TRBV12-4 and TRBJ2-7; D is uncertain. The length of the CDR3 is 15 residues. Trimming pared 2 bases from V and 6 bases from J, leaving 17 bases between. The CDR3: CASSLSPGSTGEQYF. The CDR3, as DNA: TGTGCCAGCAGTTTATCCCCCGGCAGTACCGGCGAGCAGTACTTC.

This clonotype came up a few times. The V gene is TRBV12-3 or TRBV12-4, the J gene TRBJ2-2, with 9 bases identical to TRBD1. The CDR3 is 15 residues long. The V segment lost 6 bases and the J segment 2 bases; nucleotides outside the gene matches: 4. This CDR3 is CASRWTGANTGELFF. For the CDR3, the DNA is TGTGCCAGCAGGTGGACAGGGGCAAACACCGGGGAGCTGTTTTTT.

The chain combines TRBV6-6 with TRBJ2-1, with D possibly being TRBD2 (5 bases). The V gene lost 5 bases and the J gene lost 15 bases, with 20 bases spanning the gap. CDR1 and CDR2 from the germline V gene are MNHNY and SVGAGI (reference sequence). CDR3 length equals 13 residues. Written as DNA, the CDR3 is TGTGCCAGCAGTCAAACTCGTGAGGGCTGTGTGTTCTTC. Translating it yields CASSQTREGCVFF.

Turning to this clonotype: The conserved phenylalanine or tryptophan is not found at the CDR3 terminus, so this likely reflects a read error. It is unclear where the CDR3 begins or ends on the DNA, so no DNA is shown, and the CDR3 is as TCRdb lists it. The chain uses TRBV6-4 and TRBJ2-7; no check of the table's D call, TRBD1, against the DNA was made. Germline CDR1 and CDR2: MRHNA and SNTAGT. Ends included, the CDR3 has 12 residues. The CDR3 reads CASSDPLTYRGL.

This clonotype was found a few times. This chain uses TRBV15 with TRBJ2-7; D remains unclear. V was cut by 1 base and J by 0 bases, with 13 bases left in between. Germline V CDR1 and CDR2: LNHNV, YYDKDF (reference sequence). The CDR3 contains 16 residues. CDR3 residues: CATSRGKGEGSYEQYF. In DNA, the CDR3 is TGTGCCACCAGCAGAGGAAAGGGTGAAGGCTCCTACGAGCAGTACTTC.

The rearrangement uses TRBV7-6 and TRBJ1-4; TRBD1 matches at 9 bases. Germline V gene lookup returns CDR1 SGHVS and CDR2 FNYEAQ. This CDR3 is built from 17 residues. Trimming at V came to 5 bases and at J to 0 bases, leaving 7 bases not matched to a gene. The chain's CDR3 is CASSPATGGSTNEKLFF. The CDR3 nucleotides are TGTGCCAGCAGCCCCGCGACAGGGGGTTCAACTAATGAAAAACTGTTTTTT.

This chain uses TRBV19 with TRBJ1-5; the match to TRBD1 covers 9 bases. The J segment lost 1 base and the V segment lost 7 bases, leaving 5 bases of the junction unmatched. Germline V gene sequence: CDR1 LNHDA, CDR2 SQIVND (reference sequence). The CDR3 spans 15 residues. The CDR3 DNA follows: TGTGCCAGTACCTCGGACAGGGGCAGCAATCAGCCCCAGCATTTT. Residues: CASTSDRGSNQPQHF.

V gene TRBV19 combines with J gene TRBJ1-1; tentative D call: TRBD1 (5 bases). CDR1 LNHDA and CDR2 SQIVND come from the germline V gene (reference sequence). The CDR3 runs to 14 residues. Trimming pared 11 bases from V and 0 bases from J, leaving 16 bases between. The CDR3 reads CALLPGELNTEAFF. The CDR3 DNA reads TGTGCCCTGCTCCCGGGGGAGTTGAACACTGAAGCTTTCTTT. The complete variable domain, with remaining parts taken from reference TRBV19 and TRBJ1-1, reads DGGITQSPKYLFRKEGQNVTLSCEQNLNHDAMYWYRQDPGQGLRLIYYSQIVNDFQKGDIAEGYSVSREKKESFPLTVTSAQKNPTAFYLCALLPGELNTEAFFGQGTRLTVV.